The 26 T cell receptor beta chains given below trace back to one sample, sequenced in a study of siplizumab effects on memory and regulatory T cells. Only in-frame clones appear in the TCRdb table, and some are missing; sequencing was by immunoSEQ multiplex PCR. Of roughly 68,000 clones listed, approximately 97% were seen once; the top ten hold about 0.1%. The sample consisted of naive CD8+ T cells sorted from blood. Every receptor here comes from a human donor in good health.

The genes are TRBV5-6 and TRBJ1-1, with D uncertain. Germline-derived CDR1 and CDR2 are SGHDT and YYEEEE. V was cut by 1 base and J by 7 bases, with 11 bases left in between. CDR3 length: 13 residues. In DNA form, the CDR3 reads TGTGCCAGCAGCTTGTCTGTAGTAGGTGAAGCTTTCTTT. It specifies CASSLSVVGEAFF.

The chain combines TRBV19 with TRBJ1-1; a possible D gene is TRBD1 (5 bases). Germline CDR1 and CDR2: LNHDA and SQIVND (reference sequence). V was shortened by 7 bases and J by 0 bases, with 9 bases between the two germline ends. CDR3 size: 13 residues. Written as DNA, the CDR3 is TGTGCCAGTACCGCGACAGTGAACACTGAAGCTTTCTTT. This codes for CASTATVNTEAFF.

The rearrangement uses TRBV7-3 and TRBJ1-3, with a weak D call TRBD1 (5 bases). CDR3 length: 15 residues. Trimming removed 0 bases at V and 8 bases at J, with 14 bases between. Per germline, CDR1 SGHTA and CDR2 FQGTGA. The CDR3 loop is CASSLTGTSTDTIYF. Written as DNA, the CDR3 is TGTGCCAGCAGCTTAACAGGGACGTCTACTGACACCATATATTTT. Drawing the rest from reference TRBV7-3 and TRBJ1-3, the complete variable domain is GAGVSQTPSNKVTEKGKYVELRCDPISGHTALYWYRQSLGQGPEFLIYFQGTGAADDSGLPNDRFFAVRPEGSVSTLKIQRTERGDSAVYLCASSLTGTSTDTIYFGEGSWLTVV.

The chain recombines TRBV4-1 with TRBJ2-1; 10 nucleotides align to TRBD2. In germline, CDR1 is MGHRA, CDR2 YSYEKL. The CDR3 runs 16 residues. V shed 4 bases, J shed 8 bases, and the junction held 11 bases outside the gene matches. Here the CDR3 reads CASSPMAAGGLYEQFF. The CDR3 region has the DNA TGCGCCAGCAGCCCTATGGCAGCGGGGGGGCTCTATGAGCAGTTCTTC.

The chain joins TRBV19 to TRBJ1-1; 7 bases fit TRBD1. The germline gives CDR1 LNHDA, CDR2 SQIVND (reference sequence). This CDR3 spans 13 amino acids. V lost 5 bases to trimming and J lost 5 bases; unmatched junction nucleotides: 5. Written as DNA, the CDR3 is TGTGCCAGTAGTCCAGGGGGAGGGACTGAAGCTTTCTTT. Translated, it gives CASSPGGGTEAFF.

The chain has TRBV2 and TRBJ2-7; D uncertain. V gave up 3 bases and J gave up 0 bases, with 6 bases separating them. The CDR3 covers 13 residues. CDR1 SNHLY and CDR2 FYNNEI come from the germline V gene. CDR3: CASSEASSYEQYF. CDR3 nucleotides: TGTGCCAGCAGTGAGGCCAGCTCCTACGAGCAGTACTTC.

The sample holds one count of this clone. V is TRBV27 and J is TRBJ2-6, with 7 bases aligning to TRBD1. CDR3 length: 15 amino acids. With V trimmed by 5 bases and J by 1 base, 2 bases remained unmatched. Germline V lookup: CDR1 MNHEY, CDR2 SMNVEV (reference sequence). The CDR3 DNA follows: TGTGCCAGCAGTCCAGGGGGATCTGGGGCCAACGTCCTGACTTTC. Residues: CASSPGGSGANVLTF.

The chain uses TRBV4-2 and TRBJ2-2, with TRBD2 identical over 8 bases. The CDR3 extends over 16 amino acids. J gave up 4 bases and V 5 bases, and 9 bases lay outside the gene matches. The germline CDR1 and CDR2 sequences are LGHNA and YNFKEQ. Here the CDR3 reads CASSGRGGLGTGELFF. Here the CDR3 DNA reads TGTGCCAGCAGCGGTCGGGGGGGCCTTGGCACCGGGGAGCTGTTTTTT.

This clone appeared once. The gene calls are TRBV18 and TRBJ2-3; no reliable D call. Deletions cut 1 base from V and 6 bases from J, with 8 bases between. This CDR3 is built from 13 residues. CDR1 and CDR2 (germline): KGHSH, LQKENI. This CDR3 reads CASSPLTSDTQYF. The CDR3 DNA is TGTGCCAGCTCACCACTCACTTCGGATACGCAGTATTTT.

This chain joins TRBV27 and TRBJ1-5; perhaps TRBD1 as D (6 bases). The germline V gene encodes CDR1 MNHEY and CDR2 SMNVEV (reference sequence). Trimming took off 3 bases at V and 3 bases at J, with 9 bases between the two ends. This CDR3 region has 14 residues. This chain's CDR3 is CASSLGGLNQPQHF. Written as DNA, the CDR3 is TGTGCCAGCAGTTTGGGGGGGCTCAATCAGCCCCAGCATTTT.

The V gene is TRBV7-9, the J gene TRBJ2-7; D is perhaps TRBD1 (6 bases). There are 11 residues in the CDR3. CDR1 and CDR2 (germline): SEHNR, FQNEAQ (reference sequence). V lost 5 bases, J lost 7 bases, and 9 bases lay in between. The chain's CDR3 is CASSLGQEQYF. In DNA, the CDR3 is TGTGCCAGCAGCCTAGGACAGGAGCAGTACTTC. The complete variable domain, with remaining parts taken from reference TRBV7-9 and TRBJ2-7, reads DTGVSQNPRHKITKRGQNVTFRCDPISEHNRLYWYRQTLGQGPEFLTYFQNEAQLEKSRLLSDRFSAERPKGSFSTLEIQRTEQGDSAMYLCASSLGQEQYFGPGTRLTVT.

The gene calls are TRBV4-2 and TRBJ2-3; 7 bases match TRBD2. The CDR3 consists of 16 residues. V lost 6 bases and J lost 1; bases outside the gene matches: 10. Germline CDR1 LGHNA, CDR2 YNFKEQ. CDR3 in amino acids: CASRLPGGGGTDTQYF. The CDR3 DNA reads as TGTGCCAGCAGGCTTCCGGGGGGTGGGGGCACAGATACGCAGTATTTT.

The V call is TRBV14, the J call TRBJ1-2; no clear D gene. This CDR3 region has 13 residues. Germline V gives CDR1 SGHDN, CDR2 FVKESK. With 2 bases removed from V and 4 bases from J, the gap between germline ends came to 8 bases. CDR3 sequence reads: CASSQPPSYGYTF. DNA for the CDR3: TGTGCCAGCAGCCAACCCCCTAGCTATGGCTACACCTTC.

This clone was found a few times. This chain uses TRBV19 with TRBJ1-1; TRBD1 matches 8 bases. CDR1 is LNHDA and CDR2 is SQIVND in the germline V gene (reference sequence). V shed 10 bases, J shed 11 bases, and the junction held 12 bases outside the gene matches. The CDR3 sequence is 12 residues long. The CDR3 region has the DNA TGTGCCACCACAGGGCAGGGGGCCTCGGCTTTCTTT. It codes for CATTGQGASAFF.

CDR3 region: CASRVWGGTRDTQYF. Written as DNA, the CDR3 is TGTGCCAGCAGGGTGTGGGGGGGGACCAGGGATACGCAGTATTTT. J is TRBJ2-3 and V is TRBV5-4; 7 bases match TRBD2. The CDR3 is 15 residues long. Unmatched junction bases numbered 12, after V lost 5 bases and J lost 6 bases. CDR1 is SGHNT and CDR2 is YYREEE in the germline V gene (reference sequence).

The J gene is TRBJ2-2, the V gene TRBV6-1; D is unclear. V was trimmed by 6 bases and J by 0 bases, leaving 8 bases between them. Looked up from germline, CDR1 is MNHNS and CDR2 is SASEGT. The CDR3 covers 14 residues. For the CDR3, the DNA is TGTGCCAGCAGATACGGATCGAACACCGGGGAGCTGTTTTTT. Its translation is CASRYGSNTGELFF.

CDR3 sequence reads: CASSSRTGMNTEAFF. The CDR3 bases are TGTGCCAGTAGTTCCCGCACGGGGATGAACACTGAAGCTTTCTTT. J is TRBJ1-1 and V is TRBV19; D uncertain. V was pared by 5 bases and J by 0 bases, with 13 bases between. The CDR3 is made up of 15 amino acids. CDR1 is LNHDA and CDR2 is SQIVND in the germline V gene (reference sequence).

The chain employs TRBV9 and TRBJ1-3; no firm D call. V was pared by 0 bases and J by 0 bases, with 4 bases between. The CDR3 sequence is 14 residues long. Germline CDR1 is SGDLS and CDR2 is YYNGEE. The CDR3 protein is CASSVDGSGNTIYF. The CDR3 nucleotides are TGTGCCAGCAGCGTAGACGGCTCTGGAAACACCATATATTTT.

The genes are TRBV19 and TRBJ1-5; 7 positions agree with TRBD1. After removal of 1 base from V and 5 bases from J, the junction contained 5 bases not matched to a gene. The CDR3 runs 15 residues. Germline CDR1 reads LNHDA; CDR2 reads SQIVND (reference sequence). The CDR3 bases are TGTGCCAGTAGTATAGTAGGGGGCGCGGATCAGCCCCAGCATTTT. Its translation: CASSIVGGADQPQHF.

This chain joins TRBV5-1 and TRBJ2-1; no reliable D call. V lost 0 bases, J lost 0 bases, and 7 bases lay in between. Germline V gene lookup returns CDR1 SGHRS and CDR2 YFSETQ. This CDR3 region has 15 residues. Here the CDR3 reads CASSLGISSYNEQFF. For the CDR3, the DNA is TGCGCCAGCAGCTTGGGCATCAGCTCCTACAATGAGCAGTTCTTC.

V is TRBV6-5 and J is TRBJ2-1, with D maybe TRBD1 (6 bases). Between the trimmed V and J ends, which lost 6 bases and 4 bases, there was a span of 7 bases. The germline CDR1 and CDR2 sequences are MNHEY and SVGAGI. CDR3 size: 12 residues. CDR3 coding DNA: TGTGCCAGCAGAACAGGGTACAATGAGCAGTTCTTC. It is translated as CASRTGYNEQFF.

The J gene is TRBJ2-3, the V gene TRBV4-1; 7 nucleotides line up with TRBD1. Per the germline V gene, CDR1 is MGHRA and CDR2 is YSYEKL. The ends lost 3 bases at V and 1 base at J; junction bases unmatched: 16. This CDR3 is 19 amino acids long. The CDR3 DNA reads TGCGCCAGCAGCCATCCCCGAGACGGGACAGCCCTTCGCACAGATACGCAGTATTTT. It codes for CASSHPRDGTALRTDTQYF.

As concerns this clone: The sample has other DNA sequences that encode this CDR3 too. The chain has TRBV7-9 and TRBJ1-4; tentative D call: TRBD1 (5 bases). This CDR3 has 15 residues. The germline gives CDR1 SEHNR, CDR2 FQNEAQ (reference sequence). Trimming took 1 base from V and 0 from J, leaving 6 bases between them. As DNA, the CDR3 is TGTGCCAGCAGCTTAGAACAGGCAACTAATGAAAAACTGTTTTTT. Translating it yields CASSLEQATNEKLFF.

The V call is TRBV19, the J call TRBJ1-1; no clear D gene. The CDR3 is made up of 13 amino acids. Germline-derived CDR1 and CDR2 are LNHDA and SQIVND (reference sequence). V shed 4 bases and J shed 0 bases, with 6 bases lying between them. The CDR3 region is CASSTVMNTEAFF. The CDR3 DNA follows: TGTGCCAGTAGTACAGTCATGAACACTGAAGCTTTCTTT. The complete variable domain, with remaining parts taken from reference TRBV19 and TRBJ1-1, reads DGGITQSPKYLFRKEGQNVTLSCEQNLNHDAMYWYRQDPGQGLRLIYYSQIVNDFQKGDIAEGYSVSREKKESFPLTVTSAQKNPTAFYLCASSTVMNTEAFFGQGTRLTVV.

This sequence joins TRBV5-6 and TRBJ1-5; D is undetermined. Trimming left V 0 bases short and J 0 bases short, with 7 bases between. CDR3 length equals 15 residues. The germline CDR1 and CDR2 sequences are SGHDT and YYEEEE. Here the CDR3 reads CASSLAGYSNQPQHF. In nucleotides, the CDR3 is TGTGCCAGCAGCTTGGCAGGATATAGCAATCAGCCCCAGCATTTT.

CDR3 in DNA: TGTGCCAGCAGTTTGCCAGGGTTGCAGTACTTC. Translation: CASSLPGLQYF. The chain employs TRBV28 and TRBJ2-7, with TRBD1 as a possible D gene (5 bases). V shed 3 bases and J shed 9 bases, with 9 bases lying between them. The germline CDR1 and CDR2 sequences are MDHEN and SYDVKM. The CDR3 is 11 amino acids.